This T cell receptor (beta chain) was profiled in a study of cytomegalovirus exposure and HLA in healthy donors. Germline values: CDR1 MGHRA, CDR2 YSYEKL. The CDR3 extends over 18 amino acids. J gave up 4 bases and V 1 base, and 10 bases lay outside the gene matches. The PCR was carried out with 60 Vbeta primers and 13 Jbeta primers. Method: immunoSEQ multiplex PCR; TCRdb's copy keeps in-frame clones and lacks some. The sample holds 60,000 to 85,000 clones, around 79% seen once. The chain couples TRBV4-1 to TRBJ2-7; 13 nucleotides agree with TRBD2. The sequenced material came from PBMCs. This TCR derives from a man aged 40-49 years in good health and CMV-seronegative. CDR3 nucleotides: TGCGCCAGCAGCCAAGTCATCGTACTAGCGGGAGGGACGTACGAGCAGTACTTC. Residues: CASSQVIVLAGGTYEQYF.